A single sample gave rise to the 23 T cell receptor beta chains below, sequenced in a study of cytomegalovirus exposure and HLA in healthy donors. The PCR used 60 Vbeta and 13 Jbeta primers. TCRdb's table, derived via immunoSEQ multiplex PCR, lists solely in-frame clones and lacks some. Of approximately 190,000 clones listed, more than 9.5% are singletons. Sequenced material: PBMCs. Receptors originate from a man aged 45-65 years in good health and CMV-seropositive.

DNA for the CDR3: TGCAGCGTCGCGACAGGCACTTATGGCTACACCTTC. Its protein product is CSVATGTYGYTF. This chain connects TRBV29-1 to TRBJ1-2, with a weak D call TRBD1 (6 bases). Per germline, CDR1 SQVTM and CDR2 ANQGSEA. CDR3 length equals 12 residues. The V gene lost 6 bases and the J gene lost 5 bases, with 13 bases spanning the gap.

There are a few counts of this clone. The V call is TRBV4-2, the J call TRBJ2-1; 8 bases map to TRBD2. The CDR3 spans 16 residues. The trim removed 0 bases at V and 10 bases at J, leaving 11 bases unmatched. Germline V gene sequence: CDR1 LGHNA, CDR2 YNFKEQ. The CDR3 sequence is CASSQDPRGAEREQFF. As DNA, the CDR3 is TGTGCCAGCAGCCAAGACCCGCGGGGGGCGGAAAGGGAGCAGTTCTTC.

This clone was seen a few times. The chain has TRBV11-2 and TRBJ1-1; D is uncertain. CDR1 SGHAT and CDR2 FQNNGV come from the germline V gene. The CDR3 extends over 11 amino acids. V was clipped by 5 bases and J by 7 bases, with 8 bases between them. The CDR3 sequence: CASSRDYEAFF. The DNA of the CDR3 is TGTGCCAGCAGCCGGGATTATGAAGCTTTCTTT.

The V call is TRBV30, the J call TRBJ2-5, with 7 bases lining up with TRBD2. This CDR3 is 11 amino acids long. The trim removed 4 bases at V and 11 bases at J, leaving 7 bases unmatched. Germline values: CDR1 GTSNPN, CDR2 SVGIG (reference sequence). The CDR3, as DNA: TGTGCCTGGACGGTGGGGGGGAAGCAGTACTTC. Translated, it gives CAWTVGGKQYF.

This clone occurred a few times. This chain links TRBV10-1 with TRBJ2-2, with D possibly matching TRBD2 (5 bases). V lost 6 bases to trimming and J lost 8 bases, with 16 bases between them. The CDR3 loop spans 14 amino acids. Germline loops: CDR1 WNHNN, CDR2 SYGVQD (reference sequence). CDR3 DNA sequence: TGCGCCAGCAGCTACTCGGGCCCGGGGGGGGAGCTGTTTTTT. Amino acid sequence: CASSYSGPGGELFF.

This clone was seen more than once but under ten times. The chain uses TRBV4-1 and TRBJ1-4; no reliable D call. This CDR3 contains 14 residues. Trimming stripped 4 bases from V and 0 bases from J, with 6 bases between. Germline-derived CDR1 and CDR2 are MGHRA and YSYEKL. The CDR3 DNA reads TGCGCCAGCAGCCCCGAGACAACTAATGAAAAACTGTTTTTT. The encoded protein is CASSPETTNEKLFF.

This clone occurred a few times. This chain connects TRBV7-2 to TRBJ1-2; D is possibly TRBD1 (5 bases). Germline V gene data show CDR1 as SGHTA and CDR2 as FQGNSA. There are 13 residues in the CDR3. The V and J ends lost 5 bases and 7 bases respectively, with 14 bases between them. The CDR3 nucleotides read TGTGCCAGCAGCCGACAGATGGGTATTGGCTACACCTTC. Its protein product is CASSRQMGIGYTF.

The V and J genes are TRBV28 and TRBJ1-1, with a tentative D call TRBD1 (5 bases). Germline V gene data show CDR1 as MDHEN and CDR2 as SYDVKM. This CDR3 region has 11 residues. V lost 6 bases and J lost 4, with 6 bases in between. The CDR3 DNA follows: TGTGCCAGCAGGGGGGGCACTGAAGCTTTCTTT. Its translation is CASRGGTEAFF.

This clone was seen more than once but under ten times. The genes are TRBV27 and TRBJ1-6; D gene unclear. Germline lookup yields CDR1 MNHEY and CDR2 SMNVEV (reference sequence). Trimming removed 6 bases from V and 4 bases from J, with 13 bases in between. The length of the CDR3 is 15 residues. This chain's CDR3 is CASRTLEPYNSPLHF. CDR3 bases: TGTGCCAGCAGAACCCTAGAGCCTTATAATTCACCCCTCCACTTT.

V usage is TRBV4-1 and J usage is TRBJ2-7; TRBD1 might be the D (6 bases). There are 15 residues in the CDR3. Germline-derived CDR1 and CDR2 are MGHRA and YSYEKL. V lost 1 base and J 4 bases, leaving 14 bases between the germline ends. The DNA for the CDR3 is TGCGCCAGCAGCCAAGTAACAGGGTATTCATACGAGCAGTACTTC. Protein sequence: CASSQVTGYSYEQYF.

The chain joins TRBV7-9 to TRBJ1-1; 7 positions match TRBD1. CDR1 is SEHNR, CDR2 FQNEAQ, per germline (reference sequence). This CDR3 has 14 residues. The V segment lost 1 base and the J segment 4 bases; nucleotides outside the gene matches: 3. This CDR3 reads CASSLGGGGTEAFF. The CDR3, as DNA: TGTGCCAGCAGCTTAGGAGGGGGCGGCACTGAAGCTTTCTTT.

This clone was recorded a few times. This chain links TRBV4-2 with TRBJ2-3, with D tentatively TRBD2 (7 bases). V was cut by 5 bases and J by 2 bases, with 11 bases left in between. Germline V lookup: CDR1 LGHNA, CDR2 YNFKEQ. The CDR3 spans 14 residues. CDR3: CASSEGGATDTQYF. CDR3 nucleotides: TGTGCCAGCAGCGAGGGGGGGGCCACAGATACGCAGTATTTT.

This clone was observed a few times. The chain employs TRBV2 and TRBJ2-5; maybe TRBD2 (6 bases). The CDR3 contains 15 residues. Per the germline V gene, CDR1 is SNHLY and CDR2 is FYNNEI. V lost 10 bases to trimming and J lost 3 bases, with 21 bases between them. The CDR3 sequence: CATKANSGVKETQYF. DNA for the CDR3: TGTGCCACCAAGGCGAATAGCGGAGTTAAAGAGACCCAGTACTTC.

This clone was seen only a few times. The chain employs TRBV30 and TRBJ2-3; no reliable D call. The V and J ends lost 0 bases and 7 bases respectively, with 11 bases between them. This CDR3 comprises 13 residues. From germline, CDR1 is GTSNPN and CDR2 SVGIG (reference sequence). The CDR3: CAWSVLSPYTQYF. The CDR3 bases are TGTGCCTGGAGTGTACTCTCGCCCTATACGCAGTATTTT.

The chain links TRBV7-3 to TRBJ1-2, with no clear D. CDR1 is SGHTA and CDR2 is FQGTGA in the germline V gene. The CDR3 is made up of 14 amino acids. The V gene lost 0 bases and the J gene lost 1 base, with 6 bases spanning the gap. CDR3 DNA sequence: TGTGCCAGCAGCTTAACGGGCAGTAACTATGGCTACACCTTC. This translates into CASSLTGSNYGYTF.

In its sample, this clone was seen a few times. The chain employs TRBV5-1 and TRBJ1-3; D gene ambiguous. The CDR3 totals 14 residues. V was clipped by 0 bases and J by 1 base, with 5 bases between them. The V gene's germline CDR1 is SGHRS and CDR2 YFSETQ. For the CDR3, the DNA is TGCGCCAGCAGCTTGGACACATCTGGAAACACCATATATTTT. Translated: CASSLDTSGNTIYF.

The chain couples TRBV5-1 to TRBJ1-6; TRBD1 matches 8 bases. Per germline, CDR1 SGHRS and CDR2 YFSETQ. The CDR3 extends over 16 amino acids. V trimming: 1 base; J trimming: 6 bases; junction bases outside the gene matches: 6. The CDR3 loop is CASSLQGAVANSPLHF. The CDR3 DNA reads TGCGCCAGCAGCTTGCAGGGGGCAGTGGCTAATTCACCCCTCCACTTT. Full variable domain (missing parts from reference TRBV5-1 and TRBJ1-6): KAGVTQTPRYLIKTRGQQVTLSCSPISGHRSVSWYQQTPGQGLQFLFEYFSETQRNKGNFPGRFSGRQFSNSRSEMNVSTLELGDSALYLCASSLQGAVANSPLHFGNGTRLTVT.

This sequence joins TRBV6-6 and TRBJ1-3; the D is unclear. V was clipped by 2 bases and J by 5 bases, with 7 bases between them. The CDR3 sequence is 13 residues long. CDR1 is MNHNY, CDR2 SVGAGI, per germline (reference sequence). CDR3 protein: CASSYADRNTIYF. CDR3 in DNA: TGTGCCAGCAGTTACGCAGACAGAAACACCATATATTTT.

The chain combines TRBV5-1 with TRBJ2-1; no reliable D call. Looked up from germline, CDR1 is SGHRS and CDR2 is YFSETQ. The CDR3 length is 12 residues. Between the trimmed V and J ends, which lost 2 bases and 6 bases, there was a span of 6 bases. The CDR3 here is CASSFASNEQFF. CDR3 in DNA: TGCGCCAGCAGCTTCGCTAGCAATGAGCAGTTCTTC.

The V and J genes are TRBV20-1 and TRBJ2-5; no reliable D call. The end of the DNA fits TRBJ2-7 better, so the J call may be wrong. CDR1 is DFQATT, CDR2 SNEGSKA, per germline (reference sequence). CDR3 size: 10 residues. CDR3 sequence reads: CSARGYEQYF. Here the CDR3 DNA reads TGCAGTGCTAGAGGCTACGAGCAGTACTTC.

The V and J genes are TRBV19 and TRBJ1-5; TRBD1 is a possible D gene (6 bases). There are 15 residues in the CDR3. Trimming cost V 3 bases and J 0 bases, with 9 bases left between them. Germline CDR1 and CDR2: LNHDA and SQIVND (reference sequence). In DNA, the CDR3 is TGTGCCAGTAGTATCGGACAGCTTAGCAATCAGCCCCAGCATTTT. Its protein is CASSIGQLSNQPQHF.

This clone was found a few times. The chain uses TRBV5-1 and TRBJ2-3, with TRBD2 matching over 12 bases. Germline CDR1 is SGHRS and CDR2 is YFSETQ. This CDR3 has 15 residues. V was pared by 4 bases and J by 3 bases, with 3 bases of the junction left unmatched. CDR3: CASSLAGGPTDTQYF. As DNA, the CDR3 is TGCGCCAGCAGCCTAGCGGGGGGGCCGACAGATACGCAGTATTTT. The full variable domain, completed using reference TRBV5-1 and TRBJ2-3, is KAGVTQTPRYLIKTRGQQVTLSCSPISGHRSVSWYQQTPGQGLQFLFEYFSETQRNKGNFPGRFSGRQFSNSRSEMNVSTLELGDSALYLCASSLAGGPTDTQYFGPGTRLTVL.

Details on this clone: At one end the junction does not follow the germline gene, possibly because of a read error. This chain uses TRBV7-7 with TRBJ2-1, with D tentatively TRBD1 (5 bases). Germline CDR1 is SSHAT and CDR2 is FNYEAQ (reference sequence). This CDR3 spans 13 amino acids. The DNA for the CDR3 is TGTGCTAGCAGCTTAGGACACCACAATGAGCAGTTCTTC. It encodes CASSLGHHNEQFF.